Below, one T cell receptor (beta chain) is given with its context. Its cognate antigen has yet to be identified. Per-nucleotide qualities are absent, and no much larger clonotype sits a single base away. V is trimmed back by 7 bases and J by 9 bases, and the junction contains 18 bases that no gene match accounts for. The CDR3 has 16 amino acids, counting the end cysteine and phenylalanine. The only DNA kept is the CDR3, 48 bases in frame from the first base. In the germline V gene (reference sequence), CDR1 corresponds to LGHDT and CDR2 to YNNKEL. The data belong to a study of blood T cell repertoires in COVID-19 (dated by TCRdb to the early 2020s). Study-level background: Samples from collaborators originated in the United States, Italy and Spain and spanned both the acute and convalescent phases of COVID-19. The prospective study material was composed of cDNA or gDNA derived from T cells, B-cell-depleted T cells, or PBMCs. The samples were drawn from two sources: the first 160 participants of the ongoing ImmuneRACE study, and fewer than 1,500 subjects contributed by 6 global collaborators. The sample metadata nearly always contained a de-identified subject ID, COVID-19 status, age in years and sex. A freely available public database, intended as a resource for researchers studying the immune response to SARS-CoV-2, is where the repertoires were released. Subjects who had been exposed to COVID-19, were actively infected with it, or had recovered from it provided the deeply sampled blood TCRbeta repertoires that made up the dataset. Where HLA class I and class II types were available, the types were taken from metadata supplied by the sample provider, not from assay-based typing. On the study overall, not on this receptor specifically: The amount of clinical and demographic metadata varied by source and participant and was provided uncurated.

Collaborating institutions collected whole blood in K2EDTA tubes following their own protocols. For TCRbeta analysis, collaborator samples were shipped as frozen whole blood, as isolated PBMCs, or as DNA extracted from either sample type. TCRbeta CDR3 regions were amplified from genomic DNA using the immunoSEQ Assay, a bias-controlled multiplex PCR. Per the original workflow: The number of nucleated cells in each sample was estimated by amplification of reference gene primers within the assay. Sequence reads were collapsed and filtered to measure the absolute abundance of every unique TCRbeta CDR3 rearrangement. For each sample, productive Simpson clonality was calculated as the square root of Simpson's diversity index across productive rearrangements. This immuneACCESS table, as held by TCRdb, lists in-frame sequences with V and J called but not all clones. Of the missing ones, under half trace to an unresolved V gene in checked studies; the others have no known cause. V and J calls and clone size are those listed in that table; D and trimming were worked out from the DNA. The sample includes 70,000 or so clones, with about 74% observed a single time. The top ten clones comprise about 24% of the sample.

This receptor was identified in a human donor in a cohort sampled during active COVID-19. The sample was peripheral blood. The chain couples TRBV3-1 (or the pseudogene TRBV3-2) to TRBJ2-1, and 7 junction bases match TRBD2. The DNA is as follows: TGTGCCAGCACCCCCAGCGGGGTGGATTCGGGGATTGAGCAGTTCTTC. It translates as CASTPSGVDSGIEQFF.